These 3 T cell receptor beta chains originate from one sample sequenced in a study of OX40 agonist ivuxolimab in advanced cancers. The table came from immunoSEQ multiplex PCR; TCRdb's copy has only in-frame clones and leaves some out. The sample carries 45,000 to 55,000 clones, around 81% recorded once. Here the sequenced sample was CD4+ or CD8+ T cells sorted from blood, taken in a trial of the OX40 agonist ivuxolimab. These receptors all stem from an adult with an advanced solid tumor such as melanoma, head and neck, liver or kidney cancer.

The chain has TRBV10-1 and TRBJ1-3; a possible D gene is TRBD1 (5 bases). CDR1 is WNHNN, CDR2 SYGVQD, per germline (reference sequence). Deletions cut 0 bases from V and 4 bases from J, with 10 bases between. This CDR3 comprises 15 residues. Here the CDR3 DNA reads TGCGCCAGCAGTGAGTCGGAGGGGCTCGGAAACACCATATATTTT. This codes for CASSESEGLGNTIYF.

The V gene is TRBV9, the J gene TRBJ2-2; no definite D call. This CDR3 has 14 residues. Germline V lookup: CDR1 SGDLS, CDR2 YYNGEE. The germline V and J ends were trimmed by 0 bases and 7 bases, with 10 bases remaining between them. This CDR3 is CASSVELIGGELFF. CDR3 nucleotide sequence: TGTGCCAGCAGCGTAGAACTTATTGGCGGGGAGCTGTTTTTT.

The chain joins TRBV7-8 to TRBJ1-4; possibly TRBD1 for D (5 bases). V was trimmed by 3 bases and J by 7 bases, leaving 15 bases between them. CDR1 is SGHVS, CDR2 FQNEAQ, per germline. There are 15 residues in the CDR3. CDR3 residues: CASSFNPGRGEKLFF. The DNA for the CDR3 is TGTGCCAGCAGCTTTAACCCGGGACGGGGTGAAAAACTGTTTTTT.